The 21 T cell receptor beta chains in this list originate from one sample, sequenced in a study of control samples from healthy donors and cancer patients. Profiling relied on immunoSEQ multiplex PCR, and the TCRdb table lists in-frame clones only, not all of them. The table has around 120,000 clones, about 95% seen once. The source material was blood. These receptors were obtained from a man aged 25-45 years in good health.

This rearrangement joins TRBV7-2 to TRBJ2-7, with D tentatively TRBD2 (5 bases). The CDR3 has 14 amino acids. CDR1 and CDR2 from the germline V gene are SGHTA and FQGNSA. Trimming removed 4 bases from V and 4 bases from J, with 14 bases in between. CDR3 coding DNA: TGTGCCAGCAGCTCTAGGGCGCGGGCTTACGAGCAGTACTTC. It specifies CASSSRARAYEQYF.

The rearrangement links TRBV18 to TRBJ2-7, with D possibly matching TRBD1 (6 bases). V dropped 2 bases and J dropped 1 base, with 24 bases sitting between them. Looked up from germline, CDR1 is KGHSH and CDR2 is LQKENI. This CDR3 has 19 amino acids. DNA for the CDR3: TGTGCCAGCTCACCAAAAAGTGGTTCCAGGGGTGTAAGTTCCTACGAGCAGTACTTC. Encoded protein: CASSPKSGSRGVSSYEQYF.

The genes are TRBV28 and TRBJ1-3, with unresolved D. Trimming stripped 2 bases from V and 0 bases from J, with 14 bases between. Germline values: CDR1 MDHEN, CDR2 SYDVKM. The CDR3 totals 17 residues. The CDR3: CASSLSGRSSSGNTIYF. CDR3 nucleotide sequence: TGTGCCAGCAGTTTAAGTGGGAGATCCTCCTCTGGAAACACCATATATTTT.

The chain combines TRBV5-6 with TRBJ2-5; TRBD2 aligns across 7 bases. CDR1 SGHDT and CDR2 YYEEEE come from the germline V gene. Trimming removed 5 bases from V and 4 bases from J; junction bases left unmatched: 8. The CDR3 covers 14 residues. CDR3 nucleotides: TGTGCCAGCAGGTTTACTGGGGAGGGAGAGACCCAGTACTTC. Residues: CASRFTGEGETQYF.

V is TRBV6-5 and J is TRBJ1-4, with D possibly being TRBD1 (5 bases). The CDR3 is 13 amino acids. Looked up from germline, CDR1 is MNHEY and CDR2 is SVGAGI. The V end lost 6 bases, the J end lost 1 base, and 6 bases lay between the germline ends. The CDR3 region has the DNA TGTGCCAGCAGAGGGGAAACTAATGAAAAACTGTTTTTT. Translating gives CASRGETNEKLFF.

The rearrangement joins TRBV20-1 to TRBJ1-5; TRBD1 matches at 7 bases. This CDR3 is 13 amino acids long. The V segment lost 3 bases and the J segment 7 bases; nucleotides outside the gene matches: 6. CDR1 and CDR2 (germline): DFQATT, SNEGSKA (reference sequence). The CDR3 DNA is TGCAGTGCTAGTCGGGACAGCGACCAGCCCCAGCATTTT. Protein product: CSASRDSDQPQHF.

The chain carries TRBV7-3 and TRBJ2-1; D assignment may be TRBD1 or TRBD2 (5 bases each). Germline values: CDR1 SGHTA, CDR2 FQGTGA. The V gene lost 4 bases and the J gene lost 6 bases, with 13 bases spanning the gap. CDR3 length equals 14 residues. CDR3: CASSSAGTRNEQFF. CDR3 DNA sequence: TGTGCCAGCAGCTCAGCCGGGACGCGCAATGAGCAGTTCTTC.

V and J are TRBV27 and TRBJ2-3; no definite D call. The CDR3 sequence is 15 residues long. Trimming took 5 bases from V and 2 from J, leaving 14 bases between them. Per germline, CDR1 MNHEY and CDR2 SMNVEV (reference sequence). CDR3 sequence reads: CASSPRTFSTDTQYF. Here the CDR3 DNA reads TGTGCCAGCAGTCCCCGGACCTTTTCCACAGATACGCAGTATTTT.

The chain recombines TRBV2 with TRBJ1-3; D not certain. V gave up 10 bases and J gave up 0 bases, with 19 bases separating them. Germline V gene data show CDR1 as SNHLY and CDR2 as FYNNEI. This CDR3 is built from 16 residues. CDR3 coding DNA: TGTGCCACCACAAATGAATTACTGAGCTCTGGAAACACCATATATTTT. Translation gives CATTNELLSSGNTIYF.

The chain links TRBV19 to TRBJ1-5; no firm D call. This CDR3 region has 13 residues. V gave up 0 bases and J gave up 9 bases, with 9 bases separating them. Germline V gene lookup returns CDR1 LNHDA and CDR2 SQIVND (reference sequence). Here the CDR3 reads CASSIDHSGPQHF. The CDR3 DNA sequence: TGTGCCAGTAGTATAGATCACAGCGGGCCCCAGCATTTT.

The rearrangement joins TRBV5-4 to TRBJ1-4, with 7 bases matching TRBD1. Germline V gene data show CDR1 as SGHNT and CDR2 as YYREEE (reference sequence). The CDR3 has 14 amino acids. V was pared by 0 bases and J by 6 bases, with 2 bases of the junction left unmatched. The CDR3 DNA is TGTGCCAGCAGCTTGGACAGGGGAGATGAAAAACTGTTTTTT. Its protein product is CASSLDRGDEKLFF.

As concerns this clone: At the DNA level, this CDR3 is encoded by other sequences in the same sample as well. The CDR3 protein is CASSFGTSGNTIYF. The CDR3 bases are TGTGCCAGCAGCTTTGGGACCTCTGGAAACACCATATATTTT. The chain combines TRBV5-6 with TRBJ1-3; tentatively, D is TRBD1 (5 bases). Trimming removed 2 bases at V and 0 bases at J, with 6 bases between. This CDR3 is 14 amino acids long. The germline V gene has CDR1 SGHDT and CDR2 YYEEEE. Based on the CDR3 plus reference TRBV5-6 and TRBJ1-3, the full variable domain is DAGVTQSPTHLIKTRGQQVTLRCSPKSGHDTVSWYQQALGQGPQFIFQYYEEEERQRGNFPDRFSGHQFPNYSSELNVNALLLGDSALYLCASSFGTSGNTIYFGEGSWLTVV.

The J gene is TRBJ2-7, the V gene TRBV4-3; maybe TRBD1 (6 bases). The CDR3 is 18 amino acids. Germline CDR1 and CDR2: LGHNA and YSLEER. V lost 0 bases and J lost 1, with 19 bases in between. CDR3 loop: CASSQESSGGTPSYEQYF. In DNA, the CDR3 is TGCGCCAGCAGCCAAGAAAGTAGTGGGGGCACTCCGTCCTACGAGCAGTACTTC.

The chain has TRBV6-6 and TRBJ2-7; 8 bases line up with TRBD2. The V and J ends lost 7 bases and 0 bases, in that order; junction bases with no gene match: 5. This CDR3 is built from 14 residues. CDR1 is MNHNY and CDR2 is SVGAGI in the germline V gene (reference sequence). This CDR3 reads CASTRGGSSYEQYF. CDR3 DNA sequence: TGTGCCAGCACCCGCGGGGGGAGCTCCTACGAGCAGTACTTC.

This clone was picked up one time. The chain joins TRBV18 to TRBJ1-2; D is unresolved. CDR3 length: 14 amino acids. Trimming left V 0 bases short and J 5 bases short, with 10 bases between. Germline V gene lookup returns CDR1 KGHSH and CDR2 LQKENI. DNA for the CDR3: TGTGCCAGCTCACCACCACAGCAGGTTTATGGCTACACCTTC. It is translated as CASSPPQQVYGYTF.

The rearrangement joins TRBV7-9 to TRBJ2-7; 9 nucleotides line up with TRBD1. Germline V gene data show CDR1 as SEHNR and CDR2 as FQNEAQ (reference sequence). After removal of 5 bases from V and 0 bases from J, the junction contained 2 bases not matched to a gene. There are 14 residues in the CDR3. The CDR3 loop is CASSRQGVSYEQYF. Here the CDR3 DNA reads TGTGCCAGCAGCCGACAGGGGGTCTCCTACGAGCAGTACTTC.

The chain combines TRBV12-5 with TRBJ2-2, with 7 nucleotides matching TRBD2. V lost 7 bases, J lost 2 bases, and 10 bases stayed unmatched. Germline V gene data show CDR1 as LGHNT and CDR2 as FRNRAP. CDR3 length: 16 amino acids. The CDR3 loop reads CASASPEGLNTGELFF. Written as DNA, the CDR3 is TGTGCTAGTGCCTCGCCGGAGGGACTAAACACCGGGGAGCTGTTTTTT.

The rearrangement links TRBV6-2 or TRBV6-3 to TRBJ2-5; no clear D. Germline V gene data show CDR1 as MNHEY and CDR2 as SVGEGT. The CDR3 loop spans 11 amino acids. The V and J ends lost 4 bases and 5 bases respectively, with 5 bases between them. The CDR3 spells CASSFGETQYF. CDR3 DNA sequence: TGTGCCAGCAGTTTCGGGGAGACCCAGTACTTC.

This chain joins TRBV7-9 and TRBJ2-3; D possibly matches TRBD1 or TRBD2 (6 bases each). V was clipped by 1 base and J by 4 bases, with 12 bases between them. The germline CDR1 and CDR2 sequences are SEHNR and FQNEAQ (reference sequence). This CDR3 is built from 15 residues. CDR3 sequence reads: CASSLDREVADTQYF. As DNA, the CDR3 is TGTGCCAGCAGCTTAGACAGGGAGGTCGCAGATACGCAGTATTTT. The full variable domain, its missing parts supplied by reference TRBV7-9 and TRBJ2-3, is DTGVSQNPRHKITKRGQNVTFRCDPISEHNRLYWYRQTLGQGPEFLTYFQNEAQLEKSRLLSDRFSAERPKGSFSTLEIQRTEQGDSAMYLCASSLDREVADTQYFGPGTRLTVL.

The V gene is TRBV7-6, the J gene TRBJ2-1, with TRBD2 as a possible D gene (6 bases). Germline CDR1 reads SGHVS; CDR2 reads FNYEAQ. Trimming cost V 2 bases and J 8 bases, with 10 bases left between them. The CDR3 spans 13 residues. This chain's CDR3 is CASSLIAADEQFF. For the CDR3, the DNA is TGTGCCAGCAGCTTAATAGCGGCGGATGAGCAGTTCTTC.

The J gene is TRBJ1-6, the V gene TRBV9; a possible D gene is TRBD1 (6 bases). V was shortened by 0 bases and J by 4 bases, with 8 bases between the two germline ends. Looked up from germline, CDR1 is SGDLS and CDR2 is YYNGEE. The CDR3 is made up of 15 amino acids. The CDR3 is CASSVETGYNSPLHF. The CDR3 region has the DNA TGTGCCAGCAGCGTAGAAACAGGGTATAATTCACCCCTCCACTTT.